The 22 T cell receptor beta chains listed next were all sequenced from one sample in a study of CD8 T cells in Susac syndrome. About 0.5 to 1 ug RNA was reverse transcribed with random hexamers. TCRdb itself ran the immunoSEQ multiplex PCR reads through MiXCR, one entry per CDR3 protein. The sample lists some 200,000 distinct CDR3 sequences, 91% occurring once. The sequencing input was CD4+ T cells from PBMCs. The receptor set was obtained from a human donor with Susac syndrome.

The CDR3 nucleotides read TGTGCCAGCAGCCCCCGGGACAGGGGATTTGAAGCTTTCTTT. It translates to CASSPRDRGFEAFF. V usage is TRBV7-3 and J usage is TRBJ1-1; 10 bases map to TRBD1. Germline V gene data show CDR1 as SGHTA and CDR2 as FQGTGA. This CDR3 is built from 14 residues. V shed 5 bases, J shed 7 bases, and the junction held 7 bases outside the gene matches.

The rearrangement links TRBV4-1 to TRBJ2-1; D perhaps matches TRBD1 (5 bases). The length of the CDR3 is 15 residues. Germline CDR1 is MGHRA and CDR2 is YSYEKL. Deletions cut 1 base from V and 8 bases from J, with 15 bases between. The CDR3 loop reads CASSQASRLRDEQFF. The CDR3 DNA is TGCGCCAGCAGCCAAGCGTCAAGGCTCAGGGATGAGCAGTTCTTC.

V gene TRBV6-6 combines with J gene TRBJ1-1; tentative D call: TRBD1 (5 bases). The CDR3 has 16 amino acids. The ends were cut back, 7 bases at V and 4 bases at J, with 22 bases in the middle. CDR1 and CDR2 from the germline V gene are MNHNY and SVGAGI (reference sequence). The CDR3 reads CASINSGDDMGTEAFF. The CDR3 nucleotides are TGTGCCAGCATTAACTCGGGGGATGACATGGGCACTGAAGCTTTCTTT.

CDR3 protein: CASSFFGLAGVNEQYF. In nucleotides, the CDR3 is TGTGCCAGCAGCTTTTTCGGCCTAGCGGGAGTGAACGAGCAGTACTTC. The chain links TRBV5-6 to TRBJ2-7; 10 bases are a match to TRBD2. Looked up from germline, CDR1 is SGHDT and CDR2 is YYEEEE. V was pared by 2 bases and J by 5 bases, with 10 bases of the junction left unmatched. The CDR3 has 16 residues.

This chain uses TRBV9 with TRBJ2-7; D gene uncertain. Trimming pared 2 bases from V and 1 base from J, leaving 7 bases between. CDR1 SGDLS and CDR2 YYNGEE come from the germline V gene. The CDR3 covers 13 residues. This chain's CDR3 is CASSVGASYEQYF. The CDR3 bases are TGTGCCAGCAGCGTCGGCGCATCCTACGAGCAGTACTTC.

As regards this clonotype: The germline gene is not matched at one end of the junction; a read error may be the cause. The chain joins TRBV12-3 or TRBV12-4 to TRBJ1-1, with 7 nucleotides matching TRBD1. The CDR3 is made up of 10 amino acids. CDR3 sequence reads: CASSERQGTF. CDR3 in DNA: TGTGCCAGCAGTGAGAGACAGGGAACCTTT.

The genes are TRBV18 and TRBJ2-3; D is unresolved. The CDR3 consists of 15 residues. The germline CDR1 and CDR2 sequences are KGHSH and LQKENI. V lost 4 bases to trimming and J lost 0 bases, with 11 bases between them. CDR3 loop: CASSLDRTSTDTQYF. The DNA of the CDR3 is TGTGCCAGCTCACTGGACCGAACTAGCACAGATACGCAGTATTTT.

The chain joins TRBV30 to TRBJ1-3; D uncertain. This CDR3 has 11 residues. Germline lookup yields CDR1 GTSNPN and CDR2 SVGIG (reference sequence). V shed 0 bases and J shed 4 bases, with 1 base lying between them. The CDR3 loop is CAWSVGNTIYF. The DNA for the CDR3 is TGTGCCTGGAGTGTAGGAAACACCATATATTTT.

J is TRBJ2-3 and V is TRBV7-9; 7 bases line up with TRBD1. V was pared by 4 bases and J by 6 bases, with 13 bases of the junction left unmatched. Germline V CDR1 and CDR2: SEHNR, FQNEAQ (reference sequence). CDR3 length: 16 amino acids. CDR3 in amino acids: CASSSPDGQAGDTQYF. CDR3 sequence (DNA): TGTGCCAGCAGCTCCCCAGATGGACAGGCAGGGGATACGCAGTATTTT.

The V gene is TRBV19, the J gene TRBJ1-2; D unresolved. V was clipped by 1 base and J by 8 bases, with 11 bases between them. This CDR3 is 13 amino acids long. Germline assignment: CDR1 LNHDA and CDR2 SQIVND (reference sequence). The CDR3 DNA reads TGTGCCAGTAGTATAGGTTTCCTTGGCGGCTACACCTTC. Protein sequence: CASSIGFLGGYTF.

The CDR3 sequence is CASSQQPGLATKPTNNEQFF. CDR3 coding DNA: TGTGCCAGCAGTCAACAACCGGGACTAGCGACTAAACCAACTAACAATGAGCAGTTCTTC. The chain combines TRBV2 with TRBJ2-1; 10 bases are a match to TRBD2. The CDR3 has 20 residues. Losses at the gene ends were 5 bases for V and 5 bases for J; bases not matched to a gene: 21. Germline V lookup: CDR1 SNHLY, CDR2 FYNNEI.

The V gene is TRBV4-1, the J gene TRBJ2-7, with 8 nucleotides matching TRBD1. CDR1 and CDR2 (germline): MGHRA, YSYEKL. The V and J ends lost 1 base and 0 bases, in that order; junction bases with no gene match: 11. CDR3 length: 18 amino acids. The CDR3 nucleotides are TGCGCCAGCAGCCAAGCCCCGGTCGCGACAGGGGACTCCTACGAGCAGTACTTC. Its protein product is CASSQAPVATGDSYEQYF.

The rearrangement uses TRBV5-1 and TRBJ2-3, with TRBD1 matching over 8 bases. The CDR3 covers 14 residues. J gave up 3 bases and V 0 bases, and 0 bases lay outside the gene matches. CDR1 SGHRS and CDR2 YFSETQ come from the germline V gene. As DNA, the CDR3 is TGCGCCAGCAGCTTGGGGACAGGGACAGATACGCAGTATTTT. This encodes CASSLGTGTDTQYF.

The V call is TRBV4-2, the J call TRBJ2-7, with TRBD1 matching 7 bases. The V segment lost 0 bases and the J segment 0 bases; nucleotides outside the gene matches: 8. The CDR3 has 17 amino acids. Germline values: CDR1 LGHNA, CDR2 YNFKEQ. The CDR3 protein is CASSQDLSGGSSYEQYF. As DNA, the CDR3 is TGTGCCAGCAGCCAAGATCTATCAGGGGGAAGCTCCTACGAGCAGTACTTC.

The chain has TRBV7-6 and TRBJ1-2, with 8 bases aligning to TRBD1. Losses at the gene ends were 6 bases for V and 7 bases for J; bases not matched to a gene: 10. The CDR3 runs to 14 residues. CDR1 and CDR2 from the germline V gene are SGHVS and FNYEAQ. CDR3 region: CASRLRQGRGGYTF. The DNA for the CDR3 is TGTGCCAGCAGACTTAGACAGGGGAGGGGTGGCTACACCTTC.

The rearrangement uses TRBV12-3 or TRBV12-4 and TRBJ2-7, with 8 nucleotides matching TRBD1. There are 14 residues in the CDR3. J was trimmed by 2 bases and V by 6 bases; bases with no gene match: 6. CDR3 nucleotide sequence: TGTGCCAGCAGGACAAAGGACAGGGCCTACGAGCAGTACTTC. Translated: CASRTKDRAYEQYF.

This clonotype was counted a single time. The rearrangement joins TRBV6-4 to TRBJ2-1, with D possibly TRBD1 on 6 matching bases. The CDR3 runs 13 residues. The V end was cut by 2 bases, the J end by 15 bases, with 17 bases between. Germline V gene data show CDR1 as MRHNA and CDR2 as SNTAGT. The CDR3 DNA reads as TGTGCCAGCAGTGACAGCGGCAGGGGATTAGGGTTCTTC. It yields the protein CASSDSGRGLGFF.

The CDR3 spells CASGASGYEQYF. As DNA, the CDR3 is TGTGCCAGCGGGGCTAGCGGCTACGAGCAGTACTTC. The V and J genes are TRBV6-1 and TRBJ2-7, with 7 bases lining up with TRBD2. This CDR3 is built from 12 residues. V lost 8 bases and J lost 3; bases outside the gene matches: 4. Germline-derived CDR1 and CDR2 are MNHNS and SASEGT.

V is TRBV30 and J is TRBJ1-1; D remains ambiguous. Looked up from germline, CDR1 is GTSNPN and CDR2 is SVGIG (reference sequence). This CDR3 is built from 13 residues. V lost 0 bases, J lost 3 bases, and 8 bases lay in between. CDR3 sequence: CAWSVWQDTEAFF. As DNA, the CDR3 is TGTGCCTGGAGTGTATGGCAGGACACTGAAGCTTTCTTT.

This clonotype was seen only once. V and J are TRBV12-3 or TRBV12-4 and TRBJ1-1, with D possibly TRBD1 on 5 matching bases. The CDR3 sequence is 13 residues long. Trimming left V 6 bases short and J 6 bases short, with 14 bases between. DNA of the CDR3: TGTGCCAGCAGCCTAATGAGGGGCCCTGAAGCTTTCTTT. This sequence encodes CASSLMRGPEAFF.

The chain carries TRBV20-1 and TRBJ2-3; D is possibly TRBD1 or TRBD2 (5 bases each). Germline V CDR1 and CDR2: DFQATT, SNEGSKA (reference sequence). The CDR3 spans 15 residues. V was trimmed by 1 base and J by 2 bases, leaving 13 bases between them. The CDR3 sequence: CSARGDVGFTDTQYF. The CDR3 bases are TGCAGTGCTAGAGGGGACGTAGGCTTCACAGATACGCAGTATTTT.

The chain couples TRBV27 to TRBJ1-1; 8 bases fit TRBD1. With 6 bases clipped from V and 3 bases from J, the junction kept 12 bases outside the gene matches. The CDR3 consists of 16 residues. CDR1 and CDR2 (germline): MNHEY, SMNVEV (reference sequence). DNA for the CDR3: TGTGCCAGCAGGAACGGAGACAGGGGCGCTCACACTGAAGCTTTCTTT. Protein: CASRNGDRGAHTEAFF.